One and the same sample provided the 7 T cell receptor beta chains below, sequenced in a study of radiation and T cells in renal cell carcinoma. The data were produced by immunoSEQ multiplex PCR, yet TCRdb's version contains in-frame clones alone and is incomplete. This sample has approximately 43,000 clones, with roughly 85% found just once. Time point: blood 4 weeks post-SBRT, at nephrectomy. Treatment here: 15 Gy SBRT to primary tumor, nephrectomy 4 weeks later. The material was blood, obtained from a patient whose treatment included radiotherapy and nephrectomy. The receptors shown here come from a woman in her 70s with renal cell carcinoma.

The gene calls are TRBV27 and TRBJ2-1; 7 bases align to TRBD2. Germline CDR1 is MNHEY and CDR2 is SMNVEV (reference sequence). The V and J ends lost 3 bases and 6 bases, in that order; junction bases with no gene match: 8. The CDR3 consists of 15 residues. The CDR3 coding sequence is TGTGCCAGCAGTTTTTCAACTAGCGCCGGCAATGAGCAGTTCTTC. Its protein is CASSFSTSAGNEQFF.

The genes are TRBV5-4 and TRBJ2-7; weak D call: TRBD2 (6 bases). Germline CDR1 SGHNT, CDR2 YYREEE (reference sequence). V dropped 3 bases and J dropped 3 bases, with 10 bases sitting between them. This CDR3 has 13 amino acids. CDR3 residues: CASSSGTHYEQYF. CDR3 nucleotide sequence: TGTGCCAGCAGCTCCGGGACTCACTACGAGCAGTACTTC. The variable domain in full, completed from reference TRBV5-4 and TRBJ2-7, reads ETGVTQSPTHLIKTRGQQVTLRCSSQSGHNTVSWYQQALGQGPQFIFQYYREEENGRGNFPPRFSGLQFPNYSSELNVNALELDDSALYLCASSSGTHYEQYFGPGTRLTVT.

CDR3 sequence reads: CASILTGQGYGYTF. CDR3 coding DNA: TGTGCCAGCATCTTAACGGGACAGGGCTATGGCTACACCTTC. The gene calls are TRBV6-1 and TRBJ1-2; 9 positions agree with TRBD1. The CDR3 sequence is 14 residues long. The germline CDR1 and CDR2 sequences are MNHNS and SASEGT. With V trimmed by 7 bases and J by 4 bases, 7 bases remained unmatched.

This rearrangement joins TRBV7-2 to TRBJ1-4; D not resolved. V lost 0 bases and J 8 bases, leaving 13 bases between the germline ends. CDR3 length: 15 amino acids. Germline V gene sequence: CDR1 SGHTA, CDR2 FQGNSA. Here the CDR3 reads CASSLASREGEKLFF. CDR3 bases: TGTGCCAGCAGCTTAGCTTCCCGGGAAGGAGAAAAACTGTTTTTT.

V is TRBV6-5 and J is TRBJ1-5; 9 bases align to TRBD1. The V gene end was trimmed by 4 bases and the J gene end by 4 bases; junction bases not matched to a gene: 5. CDR1 and CDR2 from the germline V gene are MNHEY and SVGAGI. This CDR3 region has 15 residues. The CDR3 spells CASSSGQGNNQPQHF. The DNA for the CDR3 is TGTGCCAGCAGTTCGGGACAGGGCAATAATCAGCCCCAGCATTTT.

Concerning this clone itself: The junction shows a germline mismatch at one end, possibly a read error. This rearrangement joins TRBV2 to TRBJ1-1, with unresolved D. Germline V CDR1 and CDR2: SNHLY, FYNNEI. This CDR3 comprises 15 residues. The CDR3 bases are TGTGCCAACAGTGAGAAGGGAACAGAGAACACTGAAGCTTTCTTT. The encoded protein is CANSEKGTENTEAFF.

The chain links TRBV6-5 to TRBJ1-2; the D is unclear. V lost 7 bases to trimming and J lost 5 bases, with 14 bases between them. Germline CDR1 is MNHEY and CDR2 is SVGAGI. The CDR3 runs to 13 residues. The chain's CDR3 is CASTPGEAYGYTF. The DNA of the CDR3 is TGTGCCAGCACGCCGGGTGAGGCGTATGGCTACACCTTC.